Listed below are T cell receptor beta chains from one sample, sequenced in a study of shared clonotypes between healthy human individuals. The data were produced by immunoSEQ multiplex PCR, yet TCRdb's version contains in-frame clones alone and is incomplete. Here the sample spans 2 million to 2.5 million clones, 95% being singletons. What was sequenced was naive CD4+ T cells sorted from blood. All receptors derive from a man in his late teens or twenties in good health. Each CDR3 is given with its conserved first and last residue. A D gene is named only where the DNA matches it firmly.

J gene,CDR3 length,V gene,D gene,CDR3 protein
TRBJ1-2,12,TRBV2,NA,CASSMAKYGYTF
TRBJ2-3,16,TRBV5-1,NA,CASSLDPFLNTDAQYF
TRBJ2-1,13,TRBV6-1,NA,CASRNFGRNEQFF
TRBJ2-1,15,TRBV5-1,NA,CASSLRAGQSNEQFF
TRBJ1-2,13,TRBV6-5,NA,CASSRQLAWGYTF
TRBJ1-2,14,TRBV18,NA,CASSPLVAGYGYTF
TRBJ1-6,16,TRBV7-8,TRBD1,CASSLTGVSPNSPLHF
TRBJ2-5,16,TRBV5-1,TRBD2,CASSLSVAGGQETQYF
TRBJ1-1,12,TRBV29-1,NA,CSAGRANTEAFF
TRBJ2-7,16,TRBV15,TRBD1,CATSRDGTASSYEQYF
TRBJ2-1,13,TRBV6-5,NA,CASSRTVLAEQFF
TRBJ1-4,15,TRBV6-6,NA,CASSYSGTGVEKLFF
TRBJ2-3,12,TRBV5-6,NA,CASSSSTDTQYF
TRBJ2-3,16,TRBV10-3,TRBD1,CAISDYDRASTDTQYF
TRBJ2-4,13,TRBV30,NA,CAWSVSIGNIQYF
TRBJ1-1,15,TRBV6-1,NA,CASSEAPTLNTEAFF
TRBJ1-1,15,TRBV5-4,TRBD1,CASSPPQGVGTEAFF
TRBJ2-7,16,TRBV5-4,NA,CASSLPRVDPGNEQYF
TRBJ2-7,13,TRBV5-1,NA,CASSLPGAYEQYF
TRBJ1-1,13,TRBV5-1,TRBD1,CASSPGTATEAFF
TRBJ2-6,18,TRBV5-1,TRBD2,CASSTGPGGSSGANVLTF
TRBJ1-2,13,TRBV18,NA,CASSPGPTYGYTF
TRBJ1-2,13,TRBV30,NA,CAWSVYGAVGYTF
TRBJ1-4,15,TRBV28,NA,CASTPGDRINEKLFF
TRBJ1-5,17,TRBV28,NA,CASSLFRAREGNQPQHF
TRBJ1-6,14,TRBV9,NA,CASSVDGYNSPLHF
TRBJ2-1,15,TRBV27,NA,CASSLTWLSYNEQFF
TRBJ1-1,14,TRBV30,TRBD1,CAWKKQGARTEAFF
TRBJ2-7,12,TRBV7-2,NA,CASSLAWGEQYF